What follows are 32 T cell receptor beta chains derived from one specimen sequenced in a study of blood T cell repertoires in COVID-19. The protocol was immunoSEQ multiplex PCR, while the TCRdb copy is restricted to in-frame clones and leaves out a portion. The sample lists more than 250,000 clones, roughly 90% seen once, with approximately 17% in the top ten. The sequencing input was PBMCs or T cells enriched from blood (not recorded which). These receptors all come from a woman under 40 who had recovered from COVID-19.

There are a few counts of this clone. The chain is built from TRBV21-1 and TRBJ1-2; TRBD1 is the table's D call and was not checked against the DNA. TRBV21-1 is annotated as a pseudogene. The length of the CDR3 is 13 residues. CDR3 amino acids: CASPTGTDYGYTF. Written as DNA, the CDR3 is TGTGCCAGCCCAACCGGGACAGACTATGGCTACACCTTC.

V is TRBV19 and J is TRBJ2-1; 8 bases align to TRBD2. Germline assignment: CDR1 LNHDA and CDR2 SQIVND (reference sequence). The trim removed 10 bases at V and 7 bases at J, leaving 9 bases unmatched. The CDR3 has 13 residues. The CDR3 nucleotides read TGTGCCACTAGCCCCTCTAGCGGGAATGAGCAGTTCTTC. Its protein product is CATSPSSGNEQFF.

The gene calls are TRBV6-1 and TRBJ1-5, with D possibly matching TRBD1 (6 bases). In germline, CDR1 is MNHNS, CDR2 SASEGT. V was shortened by 4 bases and J by 4 bases, with 20 bases between the two germline ends. The CDR3 has 17 amino acids. For the CDR3, the DNA is TGTGCCAGCAGTGCGAAACAGGGATGGGGTGGTAATCAGCCCCAGCATTTT. It specifies CASSAKQGWGGNQPQHF.

This clone was recorded only once. The V call is TRBV29-1, the J call TRBJ2-3; TRBD2 might be the D (6 bases). Germline V gene data show CDR1 as SQVTM and CDR2 as ANQGSEA. There are 11 residues in the CDR3. The CDR3 is CEGGDTDTQYF. In DNA form, the CDR3 reads TGCGAGGGCGGGGACACAGATACGCAGTATTTT.

V is TRBV21-1 and J is TRBJ2-1; no DNA check was done on the table's D call, TRBD1. TRBV21-1 is recorded as a pseudogene. This CDR3 contains 12 residues. The CDR3 region is CASTNSYNEQFF. The CDR3 coding sequence is TGTGCCAGCACTAACAGCTACAATGAGCAGTTCTTC.

This clone was picked up one time. The J gene is TRBJ2-4, the V gene TRBV3-1 (or the pseudogene TRBV3-2); D call uncertain. The germline V gene encodes CDR1 LGHDT and CDR2 YNNKEL (reference sequence). The CDR3 length is 12 residues. The germline V and J ends were trimmed by 1 base and 12 bases, with 10 bases remaining between them. CDR3 in amino acids: CASSQGNSRQYF. The CDR3 nucleotides read TGTGCCAGCAGCCAAGGAAATAGCCGTCAGTACTTC.

The chain recombines TRBV29-1 with TRBJ1-1; 8 nucleotides agree with TRBD1. This CDR3 spans 14 amino acids. CDR1 and CDR2 (germline): SQVTM, ANQGSEA. The V and J ends lost 6 bases and 4 bases, in that order; junction bases with no gene match: 10. In DNA form, the CDR3 reads TGCAGCGTCAGGACAGGGTGGCGAAGCACTGAAGCTTTCTTT. Translation: CSVRTGWRSTEAFF.

The rearrangement uses TRBV5-5 and TRBJ2-1, with 9 nucleotides matching TRBD1. CDR1 SGHKS and CDR2 YYEKEE come from the germline V gene (reference sequence). The CDR3 runs to 18 residues. With 3 bases clipped from V and 0 bases from J, the junction kept 10 bases outside the gene matches. The CDR3 sequence is CASSSDSGTGSSYNEQFF. DNA for the CDR3: TGTGCCAGCAGCTCAGACTCCGGGACAGGGAGCTCCTACAATGAGCAGTTCTTC.

CDR3 nucleotides: TGTGCCAGCAGTTCTAGCGGGAGTAGGTACGAGCAGTACTTC. Protein product: CASSSSGSRYEQYF. This rearrangement joins TRBV2 to TRBJ2-7; 10 nucleotides line up with TRBD2. V lost 5 bases to trimming and J lost 4 bases; unmatched junction nucleotides: 5. The CDR3 length is 14 residues. Germline V CDR1 and CDR2: SNHLY, FYNNEI.

This chain links TRBV6-1 with TRBJ1-5; no reliable D call. This CDR3 has 16 amino acids. V was pared by 3 bases and J by 0 bases, with 12 bases between. Germline values: CDR1 MNHNS, CDR2 SASEGT. The CDR3 bases are TGTGCCAGCAGTGACGGAAGGGAGTATAGCAATCAGCCCCAGCATTTT. The encoded protein is CASSDGREYSNQPQHF.

The V call is TRBV28, the J call TRBJ2-7, with D possibly being TRBD1 (5 bases). Germline CDR1 MDHEN, CDR2 SYDVKM. CDR3 size: 14 residues. Trimming stripped 6 bases from V and 2 bases from J, with 14 bases between. The CDR3 region has the DNA TGTGCCAGCAGCCCCGACAGCCGAACCTACGAGCAGTACTTC. This encodes CASSPDSRTYEQYF.

The chain uses TRBV5-4 and TRBJ2-2; possibly TRBD2 for D (6 bases). CDR1 is SGHNT, CDR2 YYREEE, per germline (reference sequence). This CDR3 contains 16 residues. Between the trimmed V and J ends, which lost 0 bases and 0 bases, there was a span of 9 bases. As DNA, the CDR3 is TGTGCCAGCAGCTTGGATCCGGGGGCGAACACCGGGGAGCTGTTTTTT. This codes for CASSLDPGANTGELFF.

The chain joins TRBV18 to TRBJ1-2; 11 bases match TRBD1. The CDR3 is made up of 15 amino acids. Germline CDR1 and CDR2: KGHSH and LQKENI. Trimming removed 1 base from V and 7 bases from J; junction bases left unmatched: 5. The CDR3 sequence is CASSPLGQGEAGYTF. The DNA for the CDR3 is TGTGCCAGCTCACCACTGGGACAGGGGGAAGCTGGCTACACCTTC.

This chain connects TRBV6-6 to TRBJ2-7; TRBD2 aligns across 10 bases. CDR3 length: 15 amino acids. V gave up 6 bases and J gave up 1 base; unmatched junction bases: 6. Germline V gene lookup returns CDR1 MNHNY and CDR2 SVGAGI (reference sequence). For the CDR3, the DNA is TGTGCCAGCAGGCCCCTAGCGGGGGCTTCCTACGAGCAGTACTTC. Protein product: CASRPLAGASYEQYF.

The chain has TRBV3-1 (or the pseudogene TRBV3-2) and TRBJ1-1; TRBD1 aligns across 9 bases. This CDR3 region has 13 residues. Germline V gene lookup returns CDR1 LGHDT and CDR2 YNNKEL (reference sequence). V shed 3 bases and J 9 bases; nucleotides not matched to a gene: 5. The CDR3 sequence is CASSQNRGRKAFF. As DNA, the CDR3 is TGTGCCAGCAGCCAGAACAGGGGGCGCAAAGCTTTCTTT.

V and J are TRBV28 and TRBJ2-7; 7 bases agree with TRBD1. This CDR3 comprises 14 residues. J was trimmed by 7 bases and V by 3 bases; bases with no gene match: 9. CDR1 is MDHEN, CDR2 SYDVKM, per germline. CDR3 sequence (DNA): TGTGCCAGCAGTTTCGGGGACAGCCGTATTGAGCAGTACTTC. Protein: CASSFGDSRIEQYF. Full variable domain (missing parts from reference TRBV28 and TRBJ2-7): DVKVTQSSRYLVKRTGEKVFLECVQDMDHENMFWYRQDPGLGLRLIYFSYDVKMKEKGDIPEGYSVSREKKERFSLILESASTNQTSMYLCASSFGDSRIEQYFGPGTRLTVT.

This chain links TRBV28 with TRBJ2-7; 7 bases are a match to TRBD1. The V and J ends lost 6 bases and 4 bases, in that order; junction bases with no gene match: 3. This CDR3 has 12 amino acids. Germline-derived CDR1 and CDR2 are MDHEN and SYDVKM. CDR3 loop: CASSPGQYEQYF. The CDR3 coding sequence is TGTGCCAGCAGCCCGGGACAGTACGAGCAGTACTTC.

The chain links TRBV28 to TRBJ2-2, with D possibly TRBD2 on 5 matching bases. Trimming cost V 6 bases and J 7 bases, with 21 bases left between them. CDR1 MDHEN and CDR2 SYDVKM come from the germline V gene. This CDR3 is built from 16 residues. The CDR3 DNA sequence: TGTGCCAGCAGCAAAGGAACAGCGGCGGGTGGCGGGGAGCTGTTTTTT. Translation: CASSKGTAAGGGELFF.

The chain is built from TRBV20-1 and TRBJ2-7; TRBD1 is a possible D gene (6 bases). V lost 3 bases and J 1 base, leaving 10 bases between the germline ends. The CDR3 has 13 residues. Germline lookup yields CDR1 DFQATT and CDR2 SNEGSKA (reference sequence). CDR3 sequence: CSASMGASYEQYF. The CDR3 DNA is TGCAGTGCTAGTATGGGGGCTTCCTACGAGCAGTACTTC.

The gene calls are TRBV28 and TRBJ1-1; possibly TRBD1 for D (6 bases). V dropped 3 bases and J dropped 2 bases, with 13 bases sitting between them. This CDR3 is built from 15 residues. The germline gives CDR1 MDHEN, CDR2 SYDVKM. This chain's CDR3 is CASSFPGHGNTEAFF. The CDR3 nucleotides read TGTGCCAGCAGTTTTCCGGGACATGGTAACACTGAAGCTTTCTTT.

V gene TRBV7-9 combines with J gene TRBJ2-2; a weak D match, TRBD2 (6 bases). The CDR3 extends over 16 amino acids. Germline V gives CDR1 SEHNR, CDR2 FQNEAQ (reference sequence). Trimming took off 5 bases at V and 4 bases at J, with 17 bases between the two ends. The DNA of the CDR3 is TGTGCCAGCAGCACAGAGGAGGGGAAAGTCACCGGGGAGCTGTTTTTT. It translates to CASSTEEGKVTGELFF.

V is TRBV29-1 and J is TRBJ2-3, with a tentative D call TRBD1 (6 bases). Trimming cost V 2 bases and J 6 bases, with 12 bases left between them. CDR1 SQVTM and CDR2 ANQGSEA come from the germline V gene. The CDR3 runs to 13 residues. The CDR3 region is CSVETGLVDTQYF. In DNA form, the CDR3 reads TGCAGCGTTGAAACAGGGTTAGTTGATACGCAGTATTTT.

The chain has TRBV5-6 and TRBJ2-7; TRBD2 matches 9 bases. This CDR3 is 16 amino acids long. J gave up 2 bases and V 4 bases, and 10 bases lay outside the gene matches. Germline CDR1 is SGHDT and CDR2 is YYEEEE. CDR3 amino acids: CASSGLTSGPPYEQYF. The CDR3 bases are TGTGCCAGCAGCGGACTAACTAGCGGGCCGCCCTACGAGCAGTACTTC.

This clone was detected only once. V gene TRBV15 combines with J gene TRBJ1-3; 7 nucleotides match TRBD1. CDR3 length: 18 residues. The germline V gene encodes CDR1 LNHNV and CDR2 YYDKDF (reference sequence). V was pared by 4 bases and J by 0 bases, with 12 bases of the junction left unmatched. CDR3 sequence reads: CATSTRPTGTSSGNTIYF. In DNA, the CDR3 is TGTGCCACCAGCACTCGTCCGACAGGGACTAGCTCTGGAAACACCATATATTTT.

The chain is built from TRBV6-5 and TRBJ1-2; the match to TRBD1 covers 8 bases. Germline V gives CDR1 MNHEY, CDR2 SVGAGI. The V gene end was trimmed by 7 bases and the J gene end by 3 bases; junction bases not matched to a gene: 10. The CDR3 has 15 amino acids. CDR3 coding DNA: TGTGCCAGCACTTCCAGGGGGCGCGGGTACTATGGCTACACCTTC. This gives the protein CASTSRGRGYYGYTF.

This clone has a single count. J is TRBJ2-7 and V is TRBV6-2 or TRBV6-3; TRBD2 might be the D (5 bases). Germline CDR1 is MNHEY and CDR2 is SVGEGT. The CDR3 consists of 14 residues. Trimming took off 3 bases at V and 5 bases at J, with 14 bases between the two ends. The CDR3 here is CASSYQGSEDEQYF. The CDR3 DNA follows: TGTGCCAGCAGTTATCAAGGGAGCGAGGACGAGCAGTACTTC.

This clone was seen just once. This chain links TRBV11-2 with TRBJ2-7, with 13 nucleotides matching TRBD2. This CDR3 is 18 amino acids long. Unmatched junction bases numbered 8, after V lost 0 bases and J lost 3 bases. Germline V gives CDR1 SGHAT, CDR2 FQNNGV. The CDR3 nucleotides are TGTGCCAGCAGCTTAGATAACTTTCGGACTAGCGGGAGCTACGAGCAGTACTTC. Its translation is CASSLDNFRTSGSYEQYF.

V usage is TRBV11-2 and J usage is TRBJ2-7; no clear D. Trimming took off 4 bases at V and 2 bases at J, with 15 bases between the two ends. From germline, CDR1 is SGHAT and CDR2 FQNNGV. The CDR3 extends over 15 amino acids. This CDR3 reads CASSSLAARPYEQYF. Written as DNA, the CDR3 is TGTGCCAGCAGCTCGCTGGCGGCTAGGCCCTACGAGCAGTACTTC.

The chain employs TRBV9 and TRBJ2-3; possible D gene TRBD2, 6 bases. The CDR3 has 14 amino acids. Germline V gene data show CDR1 as SGDLS and CDR2 as YYNGEE. Trimming pared 6 bases from V and 5 bases from J, leaving 16 bases between. CDR3 in amino acids: CASTGERGVDTQYF. CDR3 nucleotides: TGTGCCAGCACGGGAGAGCGAGGGGTAGATACGCAGTATTTT.

Only one count was recorded for this clone. This chain uses TRBV4-2 with TRBJ2-1, with TRBD2 identical over 8 bases. Germline values: CDR1 LGHNA, CDR2 YNFKEQ. This CDR3 spans 19 amino acids. Germline trimming cut 1 base from V and 4 bases from J; bases unmatched to any gene: 15. Here the CDR3 reads CASSQVQAGAIKTYNEQFF. For the CDR3, the DNA is TGTGCCAGCAGCCAAGTACAAGCGGGGGCCATAAAAACTTACAATGAGCAGTTCTTC.

V gene TRBV2 combines with J gene TRBJ2-7, with a weak D call TRBD2 (5 bases). Between the trimmed V and J ends, which lost 6 bases and 6 bases, there was a span of 15 bases. The CDR3 has 13 residues. Germline V gene lookup returns CDR1 SNHLY and CDR2 FYNNEI. The CDR3 loop is CASRGTDSSEQYF. CDR3 nucleotides: TGTGCCAGCAGGGGAACGGACTCAAGCGAGCAGTACTTC.

This sequence joins TRBV6-5 and TRBJ2-2; D is unclear. V was cut by 3 bases and J by 3 bases, with 11 bases left in between. The CDR3 sequence is 15 residues long. Germline assignment: CDR1 MNHEY and CDR2 SVGAGI. The CDR3 loop is CASSYLAAYTGELFF. Here the CDR3 DNA reads TGTGCCAGCAGTTATTTGGCGGCCTACACCGGGGAGCTGTTTTTT.